This TCR beta chain was observed in a study of T cell responses to AZD1222 COVID-19 vaccine. Study summary: Investigators merged groups given second doses at roughly 4 or roughly 12 weeks. Findings of the study overall: The CD4 TCRs associated with vaccination extended across spike and predominated at 160-218 and 743-854. The study identified only 6 or 7 AZD1222 recipients as seropositive at baseline. Among spike-specific TCRs, nearly half reportedly target unmutated variant regions.

Method: immunoSEQ multiplex PCR; TCRdb's copy keeps in-frame clones and lacks some. The sample lists just over 60,000 clones, 65% to 80% occurring once. On this clone itself: Antigen unknown.

Germline-derived CDR1 and CDR2 are SGDLS and YYNGEE. The CDR3 runs to 12 residues. Trimming left V 2 bases short and J 6 bases short, with 8 bases between. The material sequenced was peripheral blood, taken on day 0 of AZD1222 vaccination. This sequence originates from an adult in good health. The chain uses TRBV9 and TRBJ1-2, with D unresolved. The CDR3 spells CASSVYGDGYTF. As DNA, the CDR3 is TGTGCCAGCAGCGTGTACGGGGATGGCTACACCTTC.